The TCR beta chain described here comes from a study of a mutant IDH1 vaccine in newly diagnosed glioma. Study findings and constraints: Changes in top peripheral clonotypes did not appear linked to pseudoprogression.

The time point was: baseline, week 1 (first vaccination visit). The treatment was: pre-vaccination baseline after standard-of-care therapy. The donor cohort comprised cases of new WHO grade 3 or 4 IDH1-mutant, ATRX-lost astrocytoma. J gave up 5 bases and V 1 base, and 4 bases lay outside the gene matches. This CDR3 is built from 13 residues. Germline V CDR1 and CDR2: GTSNPN, SVGIG (reference sequence). Profiled with immunoSEQ multiplex PCR; TCRdb holds only in-frame clones, not every one. The sample holds about 16,000 clones, over 95% seen once. For this clone: Its antigen is unknown.

The source material was peripheral blood mononuclear cells (PBMCs), sampled from a glioma patient treated with radiotherapy, temozolomide or both. The clonotype was recovered from a woman under 30 with glioma. Some clones in this sample may be carry-over from other donors' samples. The chain couples TRBV30 to TRBJ1-1; 7 bases fit TRBD1. CDR3 sequence: CAWSGDRRTEAFF. The CDR3 coding sequence is TGTGCCTGGAGTGGGGACAGACGGACTGAAGCTTTCTTT.